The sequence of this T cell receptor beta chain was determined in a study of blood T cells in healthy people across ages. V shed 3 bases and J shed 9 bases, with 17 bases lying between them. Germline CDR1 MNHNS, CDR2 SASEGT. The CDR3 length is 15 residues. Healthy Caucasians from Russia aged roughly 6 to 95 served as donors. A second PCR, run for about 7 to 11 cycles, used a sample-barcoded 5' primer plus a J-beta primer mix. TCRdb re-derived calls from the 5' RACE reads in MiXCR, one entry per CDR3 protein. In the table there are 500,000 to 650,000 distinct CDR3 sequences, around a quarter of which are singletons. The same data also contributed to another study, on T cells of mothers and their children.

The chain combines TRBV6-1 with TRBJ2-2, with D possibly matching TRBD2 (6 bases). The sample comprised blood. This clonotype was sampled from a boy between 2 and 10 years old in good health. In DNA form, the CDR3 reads TGTGCCAGCAGTGACGGGACTCTAGATACCCGGGAGCTGTTTTTT. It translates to CASSDGTLDTRELFF.